The clone carrying this T cell receptor (beta chain) was picked up one time. Antigen: not known. The data were obtained in a study of CD8+CD57+ T cells in acquired aplastic anemia. Study results and caveats: It was found that more than 25 CD8+ CDR3 sequences were shared between patients and controls.

Patients chosen for sequencing had CD8+CD57+ cells that had expanded, as shown by flow cytometry. The study profiled TCR beta VDJ and CDR3 using genomic DNA as template. TCRdb called the reads again in MiXCR, with one record for every CDR3 protein. The sample consists of 200,000 or so distinct CDR3 sequences, just under 50% of them appearing once. This TCR was recovered from a human donor with aplastic anemia. Sequencing was done on a sample of sorted CD4+, CD8+, or CD8+CD57+ T cells (not recorded which) from PBMCs.

The CDR3 DNA is TGTGCCAGCAACGAGTACAATGAGCAGTTCTTC. Residues: CASNEYNEQFF. This chain uses TRBV2 with TRBJ2-1, with no clear D. The CDR3 totals 11 residues. Germline CDR1 and CDR2: SNHLY and FYNNEI. V was trimmed by 7 bases and J by 4 bases, leaving 5 bases between them.